The 31 T cell receptor beta chains in this list originate from one sample, sequenced in a study of blood T cell repertoires in COVID-19. Produced via immunoSEQ multiplex PCR; TCRdb's table is partial and in-frame only. This sample has a few hundred thousand clones; roughly 89% occur once, and the top ten carry 4.6%. The sequencing input was peripheral blood. The receptors were gathered from a woman between 35 and 50 years old who had recovered from COVID-19.

The chain carries TRBV18 and TRBJ2-1; TRBD2 aligns across 15 bases. The CDR3 contains 18 residues. Unmatched junction bases numbered 9, after V lost 3 bases and J lost 6 bases. Germline V lookup: CDR1 KGHSH, CDR2 LQKENI. The CDR3 DNA reads as TGTGCCAGCTCACCGGATTGGACTAGCGGGGGGGGCCCCAATGAGCAGTTCTTC. The encoded protein is CASSPDWTSGGGPNEQFF.

The gene calls are TRBV5-6 and TRBJ1-2; the D is unclear. From germline, CDR1 is SGHDT and CDR2 YYEEEE. V lost 1 base to trimming and J lost 8 bases, with 9 bases between them. The CDR3 is made up of 12 amino acids. CDR3 nucleotides: TGTGCCAGCAGCTTGATGAGGTCGGGCTACACCTTC. This translates into CASSLMRSGYTF.

The gene calls are TRBV30 and TRBJ2-5; 9 bases agree with TRBD1. With 2 bases clipped from V and 5 bases from J, the junction kept 3 bases outside the gene matches. Germline assignment: CDR1 GTSNPN and CDR2 SVGIG (reference sequence). The CDR3 covers 13 residues. The CDR3 reads CAWSRQGGETQYF. The DNA of the CDR3 is TGTGCCTGGAGTAGACAGGGGGGTGAGACCCAGTACTTC.

The rearrangement uses TRBV6-5 and TRBJ1-1; D may be TRBD1 (5 bases). Trimming removed 6 bases at V and 1 base at J, with 12 bases between. The germline V gene has CDR1 MNHEY and CDR2 SVGAGI. The CDR3 is 14 residues long. As DNA, the CDR3 is TGTGCCAGCAGATTCGGGACTCGGAACACTGAAGCTTTCTTT. Its translation is CASRFGTRNTEAFF.

The V call is TRBV5-1, the J call TRBJ2-1; 12 bases line up with TRBD1. Germline V gives CDR1 SGHRS, CDR2 YFSETQ. The CDR3 is 14 residues long. Germline trimming cut 8 bases from V and 5 bases from J; bases unmatched to any gene: 5. The CDR3 loop reads CASQGQGANNEQFF. The CDR3 nucleotides are TGCGCCAGTCAGGGACAGGGGGCAAACAATGAGCAGTTCTTC.

The chain combines TRBV5-6 with TRBJ2-2, with 11 bases matching TRBD2. Germline V gene lookup returns CDR1 SGHDT and CDR2 YYEEEE. This CDR3 spans 15 amino acids. V lost 2 bases and J lost 4; bases outside the gene matches: 1. CDR3 residues: CASSFLAGGTGELFF. CDR3 in DNA: TGTGCCAGCAGCTTTCTAGCGGGGGGCACCGGGGAGCTGTTTTTT.

The J gene is TRBJ2-1, the V gene TRBV9; TRBD2 agrees at 13 bases. V trimming: 3 bases; J trimming: 7 bases; junction bases outside the gene matches: 16. Germline CDR1 reads SGDLS; CDR2 reads YYNGEE. This CDR3 is built from 19 residues. In nucleotides, the CDR3 is TGTGCCAGCAGCGACCCCGGGACTAGCGGGATGGGATTGTGGAATGAGCAGTTCTTC. Its translation: CASSDPGTSGMGLWNEQFF.

The J gene is TRBJ2-2, the V gene TRBV19, with D perhaps TRBD2 (6 bases). Germline V gene lookup returns CDR1 LNHDA and CDR2 SQIVND (reference sequence). The CDR3 runs 15 residues. Trimming stripped 2 bases from V and 7 bases from J, with 14 bases between. CDR3 bases: TGTGCCAGTAGTATAAGGCGGGGACGGGACGGGGAGCTGTTTTTT. Translating it yields CASSIRRGRDGELFF.

This chain links TRBV11-3 with TRBJ2-2, with a tentative D call TRBD1 (5 bases). Between the trimmed V and J ends, which lost 2 bases and 0 bases, there was a span of 13 bases. The germline CDR1 and CDR2 sequences are SGHNT and YENEEA. The CDR3 is 17 amino acids. The CDR3 loop reads CASSLYHRQSNTGELFF. CDR3 sequence (DNA): TGTGCCAGCAGCTTATATCACAGGCAGTCGAACACCGGGGAGCTGTTTTTT. The whole variable domain, remainder taken from reference TRBV11-3 and TRBJ2-2, is EAGVVQSPRYKIIEKKQPVAFWCNPISGHNTLYWYLQNLGQGPELLIRYENEEAVDDSQLPKDRFSAERLKGVDSTLKIQPAELGDSAVYLCASSLYHRQSNTGELFFGEGSRLTVL.

The chain uses TRBV29-1 and TRBJ2-1; TRBD1 matches 7 bases. J was trimmed by 9 bases and V by 3 bases; bases with no gene match: 8. This CDR3 contains 13 residues. Germline CDR1 SQVTM, CDR2 ANQGSEA. As DNA, the CDR3 is TGCAGCGTTGAGCCAACAGGGGTACCTGAGCAGTTCTTC. It translates to CSVEPTGVPEQFF.

This clone showed up just once. This chain joins TRBV9 and TRBJ2-7; TRBD1 aligns across 11 bases. CDR1 and CDR2 from the germline V gene are SGDLS and YYNGEE. This CDR3 has 14 amino acids. J lost 5 bases, V lost 2 bases, and 3 bases had no gene match. The CDR3 sequence is CASSVGGQGDEQYF. The CDR3 DNA reads as TGTGCCAGCAGCGTGGGGGGACAGGGGGACGAGCAGTACTTC. The entire variable domain, with the rest obtained from reference TRBV9 and TRBJ2-7, is as follows: DSGVTQTPKHLITATGQRVTLRCSPRSGDLSVYWYQQSLDQGLQFLIQYYNGEERAKGNILERFSAQQFPDLHSELNLSSLELGDSALYFCASSVGGQGDEQYFGPGTRLTVT.

CDR3 loop: CASSLSGNTGELFF. The CDR3 DNA reads as TGTGCCAGCAGCTTGAGCGGGAACACCGGGGAGCTGTTTTTT. This chain uses TRBV5-5 with TRBJ2-2; D perhaps matches TRBD2 (5 bases). The germline CDR1 and CDR2 sequences are SGHKS and YYEKEE (reference sequence). Trimming stripped 1 base from V and 1 base from J, with 5 bases between. The CDR3 runs to 14 residues.

This chain joins TRBV19 and TRBJ2-7; TRBD1 might be the D (5 bases). In germline, CDR1 is LNHDA, CDR2 SQIVND (reference sequence). Trimming removed 3 bases at V and 5 bases at J, with 11 bases between. This CDR3 contains 13 residues. The CDR3, as DNA: TGTGCCAGTAGTATTAGGGGTTTGGACGAGCAGTACTTC. This translates into CASSIRGLDEQYF.

The V and J genes are TRBV5-1 and TRBJ1-2; the match to TRBD1 covers 7 bases. Per germline, CDR1 SGHRS and CDR2 YFSETQ. This CDR3 spans 14 amino acids. The trim removed 0 bases at V and 8 bases at J, leaving 7 bases unmatched. The DNA for the CDR3 is TGCGCCAGCAGCTTGGATGGAGGGGGCGAAGGCTACACCTTC. It specifies CASSLDGGGEGYTF.

A word on this clone: One junction end does not reproduce the germline sequence, and a read error may be involved. V is TRBV3-1 (or the pseudogene TRBV3-2) and J is TRBJ1-2; D call uncertain. The CDR3 is 14 residues long. Germline CDR1 LGHDT, CDR2 YNNKEL (reference sequence). The CDR3 DNA follows: TGTGCCAGCAGCCCTCAAGAACAGCCTGCCTCCACGTTCTTC. Amino acids: CASSPQEQPASTFF.

The V call is TRBV10-3, the J call TRBJ1-1; D perhaps matches TRBD1 (6 bases). The germline CDR1 and CDR2 sequences are ENHRY and SYGVKD. The CDR3 loop spans 13 amino acids. Trimming left V 2 bases short and J 7 bases short, with 11 bases between. The CDR3 nucleotides are TGTGCCATCAGTGAGAAGAGGGGGATTGAAGCTTTCTTT. Translated, it gives CAISEKRGIEAFF.

On this clone itself: Other DNA sequences in this specimen translate into the identical CDR3. J is TRBJ1-3 and V is TRBV20-1; no definite D call. The CDR3 is 11 amino acids. Germline lookup yields CDR1 DFQATT and CDR2 SNEGSKA (reference sequence). The V gene lost 4 bases and the J gene lost 4 bases, with 5 bases spanning the gap. The DNA of the CDR3 is TGCAGTGCTACACAGGGAAACACCATATATTTT. Protein: CSATQGNTIYF.

The rearrangement links TRBV2 to TRBJ1-6; D perhaps matches TRBD1 (6 bases). Germline CDR1 is SNHLY and CDR2 is FYNNEI. V was trimmed by 2 bases and J by 0 bases, leaving 14 bases between them. This CDR3 is 18 amino acids long. Here the CDR3 reads CASSETGGQSSYNSPLHF. CDR3 bases: TGTGCCAGCAGTGAAACCGGGGGGCAGAGCTCCTATAATTCACCCCTCCACTTT.

The chain uses TRBV15 and TRBJ2-3; 12 bases line up with TRBD2. Trimming cost V 0 bases and J 6 bases; bases outside gene matches: 4. The length of the CDR3 is 16 residues. CDR1 LNHNV and CDR2 YYDKDF come from the germline V gene (reference sequence). CDR3 sequence reads: CATSREASGRDDTQYF. CDR3 nucleotide sequence: TGTGCCACCAGCAGAGAGGCTAGCGGGAGGGACGATACGCAGTATTTT.

The DNA for the CDR3 is TGCGCCAGCAGTCCAGGGGTAGGTACTGAAGCTTTCTTT. Its translation: CASSPGVGTEAFF. The chain employs TRBV4-1 and TRBJ1-1, with D perhaps TRBD1 (6 bases). Germline V gene lookup returns CDR1 MGHRA and CDR2 YSYEKL. The CDR3 covers 13 residues. Trimming took 6 bases from V and 5 from J, leaving 13 bases between them.

The chain couples TRBV19 to TRBJ2-1, with D unclear. The length of the CDR3 is 15 residues. Germline assignment: CDR1 LNHDA and CDR2 SQIVND (reference sequence). The V and J ends lost 3 bases and 3 bases respectively, with 12 bases between them. CDR3 sequence (DNA): TGTGCCAGTAGTATTTCTTCGACACTCTACAATGAGCAGTTCTTC. Translated: CASSISSTLYNEQFF.

The chain has TRBV4-1 and TRBJ1-1; weak D call: TRBD1 (6 bases). CDR3 length equals 15 residues. Germline V gene sequence: CDR1 MGHRA, CDR2 YSYEKL. V was trimmed by 3 bases and J by 1 base, leaving 12 bases between them. CDR3 sequence reads: CASSHLQGGNTEAFF. The CDR3 DNA is TGCGCCAGCAGCCACCTACAGGGTGGGAACACTGAAGCTTTCTTT.

V and J are TRBV29-1 and TRBJ2-3; TRBD1 is a possible D gene (6 bases). Germline CDR1 and CDR2: SQVTM and ANQGSEA. The V gene lost 4 bases and the J gene lost 3 bases, with 11 bases spanning the gap. The CDR3 extends over 13 amino acids. CDR3 in amino acids: CSVATGLTDTQYF. The CDR3, as DNA: TGCAGCGTTGCTACAGGGCTAACAGATACGCAGTATTTT.

This chain links TRBV24-1 with TRBJ2-7; a weak D match, TRBD2 (5 bases). The ends were cut back, 9 bases at V and 2 bases at J, with 13 bases in the middle. This CDR3 contains 13 residues. Germline values: CDR1 KGHDR, CDR2 SFDVKD. The CDR3 coding sequence is TGTGCCACCCCCAGCGGCAGCCCCTACGAGCAGTACGTC. Amino acids: CATPSGSPYEQYV.

This chain links TRBV28 with TRBJ2-3, with a tentative D call TRBD2 (7 bases). CDR3 length: 14 residues. From germline, CDR1 is MDHEN and CDR2 SYDVKM. The V gene lost 3 bases and the J gene lost 7 bases, with 14 bases spanning the gap. CDR3 region: CASSFVQGTNTQYF. The CDR3 nucleotides read TGTGCCAGCAGTTTTGTTCAGGGGACTAATACGCAGTATTTT.

This rearrangement joins TRBV19 to TRBJ2-5, with TRBD2 as a possible D gene (6 bases). V was pared by 5 bases and J by 6 bases, with 19 bases between. In germline, CDR1 is LNHDA, CDR2 SQIVND (reference sequence). This CDR3 has 15 residues. DNA for the CDR3: TGTGCCAGTAGTCCTTCGGAGGGTCGGAAGAAGACCCAGTACTTC. It is translated as CASSPSEGRKKTQYF.

The rearrangement uses TRBV27 and TRBJ2-5, with D unresolved. Germline V gene data show CDR1 as MNHEY and CDR2 as SMNVEV (reference sequence). V lost 3 bases and J 7 bases, leaving 9 bases between the germline ends. This CDR3 region has 12 residues. The CDR3 DNA sequence: TGTGCCAGCAGTTTTGTGCCGGGGACCCAGTACTTC. Protein product: CASSFVPGTQYF.

The chain joins TRBV13 to TRBJ1-1; no firm D call. The CDR3 has 12 amino acids. V dropped 0 bases and J dropped 7 bases, with 6 bases sitting between them. Germline CDR1 reads PRHDT; CDR2 reads FYEKMQ (reference sequence). The CDR3 DNA sequence: TGTGCCAGCAGCTTAGGGGCACATGAAGCTTTCTTT. This gives the protein CASSLGAHEAFF.

The chain joins TRBV11-3 to TRBJ2-1; TRBD1 agrees at 10 bases. CDR1 and CDR2 (germline): SGHNT, YENEEA. The length of the CDR3 is 16 residues. Trimming took 5 bases from V and 3 from J; bases not matched to a gene: 7. The DNA for the CDR3 is TGTGCCAGCAGCACCTACCGGACAGGGGGCTACAATGAGCAGTTCTTC. This encodes CASSTYRTGGYNEQFF. Full variable domain (outside the CDR3, taken from reference TRBV11-3 and TRBJ2-1): EAGVVQSPRYKIIEKKQPVAFWCNPISGHNTLYWYLQNLGQGPELLIRYENEEAVDDSQLPKDRFSAERLKGVDSTLKIQPAELGDSAVYLCASSTYRTGGYNEQFFGPGTRLTVL.

V and J are TRBV2 and TRBJ1-4, with a possible D match to TRBD1 (5 bases). Germline values: CDR1 SNHLY, CDR2 FYNNEI. V was shortened by 6 bases and J by 5 bases, with 16 bases between the two germline ends. The CDR3 is made up of 15 amino acids. CDR3 DNA: TGTGCCAGCAGCGGCACAGGTGTAGAAAATGAAAAACTGTTTTTT. Encoded protein: CASSGTGVENEKLFF. Combining the CDR3 with reference TRBV2 and TRBJ1-4 gives the whole variable domain EPEVTQTPSHQVTQMGQEVILRCVPISNHLYFYWYRQILGQKVEFLVSFYNNEISEKSEIFDDQFSVERPDGSNFTLKIRSTKLEDSAMYFCASSGTGVENEKLFFGSGTQLSVL.

The rearrangement links TRBV6-4 to TRBJ2-1, with TRBD2 matching 10 bases. CDR3 length: 14 amino acids. In germline, CDR1 is MRHNA, CDR2 SNTAGT. V shed 11 bases and J 6 bases; nucleotides not matched to a gene: 10. CDR3 region: CARGGSGRANEQFF. The CDR3 DNA reads as TGTGCCCGTGGAGGCAGCGGGAGGGCCAATGAGCAGTTCTTC.